What follows are 26 T cell receptor beta chains derived from one specimen sequenced in a study of T-cell reconstitution after alpha-beta-depleted transplantation in children (dated by TCRdb to about 2016). According to the study, the label for this sample's treatment or condition signals: allogeneic hematopoietic cell transplantation with graft depleted of TCRalphabeta T cells and CD19 B cells. Library generation was performed with PCR. The sequencer listed for this sample is Illumina HiSeq 2500. Molecular barcoding was employed in the preparation of TCR libraries, with unique molecular identifiers being used to normalize TCRbeta repertoire quantification. The public sequencing data were trimmed at Q25 with fastp and processed into clonotypes with MiXCR by TCRdb, which kept only in-frame beta chains. Duplicate CDR3 protein sequences are folded into a single record with the most common DNA and genes. The sample table shows around 960,000 distinct CDR3 sequences, and 25% to 35% are seen once. The ten most abundant clones make up under 30% of the sample.

Source: PBMCs, mostly from graft donor cells, taken 360 days after TCRalphabeta/CD19-depleted stem cell transplant. Receptor source: a boy younger than two who had a stem cell transplant for SCID, so the T cells may come from the graft donor.

This clonotype was counted only a few times. In DNA, the CDR3 is TGTGCCATCAGTGCCACTTCGGTACAGCCCGGGGAGCTGTTTTTT. Its protein is CAISATSVQPGELFF. The genes are TRBV10-3 and TRBJ2-2; no definite D call. This CDR3 comprises 15 residues. The germline V and J ends were trimmed by 4 bases and 6 bases, with 15 bases remaining between them. Germline lookup yields CDR1 ENHRY and CDR2 SYGVKD.

This clonotype was found a few times. This chain joins TRBV12-3 or TRBV12-4 and TRBJ2-2; D may be TRBD1 (5 bases). The CDR3 is 17 amino acids. Trimming took 3 bases from V and 6 from J, leaving 20 bases between them. The CDR3 coding sequence is TGTGCCAGCAGTTTCTCGGCCAGGGTGGTTACGGCCGGGGAGCTGTTTTTT. As protein: CASSFSARVVTAGELFF.

There are many counts of this clonotype. The gene calls are TRBV6-5 and TRBJ2-3, with 9 bases that match TRBD1. Germline CDR1 MNHEY, CDR2 SVGAGI. The length of the CDR3 is 15 residues. V was pared by 5 bases and J by 3 bases, with 6 bases of the junction left unmatched. The CDR3 DNA is TGTGCCAGCAGTAGGGACAGGGCGGGGACAGATACGCAGTATTTT. Translation gives CASSRDRAGTDTQYF.

There are a few counts of this clonotype. The rearrangement links TRBV9 to TRBJ2-7; no reliable D call. Per the germline V gene, CDR1 is SGDLS and CDR2 is YYNGEE. The CDR3 runs 14 residues. Trimming left V 0 bases short and J 1 base short, with 8 bases between. The CDR3 nucleotides read TGTGCCAGCAGCGTAGGGGGTCGGTCCTACGAGCAGTACTTC. This codes for CASSVGGRSYEQYF.

In this sample, this clonotype turned up a few times. The rearrangement uses TRBV9 and TRBJ2-1; a possible D gene is TRBD1 (6 bases). The CDR3 spans 13 residues. V was clipped by 3 bases and J by 4 bases, with 8 bases between them. CDR1 is SGDLS, CDR2 YYNGEE, per germline. The CDR3 DNA sequence: TGTGCCAGCAGCGCCGACAGGTACAATGAGCAGTTCTTC. It translates to CASSADRYNEQFF.

The J gene is TRBJ2-1, the V gene TRBV9; D uncertain. The V and J ends lost 3 bases and 0 bases respectively, with 7 bases between them. This CDR3 is 14 amino acids long. The germline CDR1 and CDR2 sequences are SGDLS and YYNGEE. The CDR3 nucleotides read TGTGCCAGCAGCGGGGTAAGCTCCTACAATGAGCAGTTCTTC. Its translation: CASSGVSSYNEQFF.

The chain recombines TRBV20-1 with TRBJ2-3, with a tentative D call TRBD2 (7 bases). Germline values: CDR1 DFQATT, CDR2 SNEGSKA (reference sequence). V was cut by 5 bases and J by 2 bases, with 17 bases left in between. The CDR3 runs to 15 residues. CDR3 loop: CSAWRGLYFTDTQYF. CDR3 DNA sequence: TGCAGTGCTTGGCGGGGGCTCTATTTCACAGATACGCAGTATTTT.

The chain links TRBV20-1 to TRBJ2-7; tentative D call: TRBD2 (5 bases). Per the germline V gene, CDR1 is DFQATT and CDR2 is SNEGSKA (reference sequence). There are 15 residues in the CDR3. Trimming left V 3 bases short and J 5 bases short, with 20 bases between. CDR3 bases: TGCAGTGCTAGGGGAGCGGAAGAGGCCCTTCACGAGCAGTACTTC. Translating gives CSARGAEEALHEQYF.

V and J are TRBV20-1 and TRBJ2-3; 7 nucleotides match TRBD1. CDR3 length equals 17 residues. With V trimmed by 5 bases and J by 2 bases, 16 bases remained unmatched. CDR1 DFQATT and CDR2 SNEGSKA come from the germline V gene (reference sequence). The CDR3 reads CSAFYQSTGPPTDTQYF. The CDR3 DNA follows: TGCAGTGCTTTCTACCAATCGACAGGGCCACCCACAGATACGCAGTATTTT.

This clonotype was observed a handful of times. For the CDR3, the DNA is TGCAGTGCTCGGGACGATAAAGAGACCCAGTACTTC. Protein sequence: CSARDDKETQYF. The chain combines TRBV20-1 with TRBJ2-5; D possibly uses TRBD1 or TRBD2 (5 bases each). V lost 5 bases to trimming and J lost 3 bases, with 10 bases between them. CDR3 size: 12 residues. Looked up from germline, CDR1 is DFQATT and CDR2 is SNEGSKA (reference sequence).

CDR3 coding DNA: TGTGCCAGCAGTTTACATTTCTGGACCAGGAGCACCGGGGAGCTGTTTTTT. Translated, it gives CASSLHFWTRSTGELFF. V usage is TRBV12-3 or TRBV12-4 and J usage is TRBJ2-2; D not certain. V lost 2 bases and J 4 bases, leaving 17 bases between the germline ends. CDR3 length: 17 residues.

V gene TRBV28 combines with J gene TRBJ2-5, with no clear D. Germline-derived CDR1 and CDR2 are MDHEN and SYDVKM. The CDR3 loop spans 12 amino acids. Deletions cut 4 bases from V and 5 bases from J, with 8 bases between. The CDR3 spells CASSYFTETQYF. The CDR3 nucleotides are TGTGCCAGCAGTTATTTTACCGAGACCCAGTACTTC.

In the case of this clonotype: A read error may produce the germline difference seen at one junction end. This sequence joins TRBV20-1 and TRBJ2-1; TRBD1 aligns across 8 bases. Germline-derived CDR1 and CDR2 are DFQATT and SNEGSKA (reference sequence). The CDR3 loop spans 14 amino acids. The CDR3 DNA follows: TGCAGTGCTCGAGACAGGGGTTTATACAATGAGCAGTTCTTC. It translates to CSARDRGLYNEQFF.

This clonotype was seen a handful of times. V is TRBV5-5 and J is TRBJ2-1, with 9 bases aligning to TRBD2. The trim removed 1 base at V and 8 bases at J, leaving 7 bases unmatched. This CDR3 comprises 15 residues. Germline V gene data show CDR1 as SGHKS and CDR2 as YYEKEE (reference sequence). The CDR3 DNA is TGTGCCAGCAGCTTGCCAGCGGGGGGCGGGGATGAGCAGTTCTTC. It codes for CASSLPAGGGDEQFF.

The chain employs TRBV29-1 and TRBJ2-1; D possibly matches TRBD1 or TRBD2 (6 bases each). The V end lost 7 bases, the J end lost 8 bases, and 21 bases lay between the germline ends. Germline V gives CDR1 SQVTM, CDR2 ANQGSEA. There are 14 residues in the CDR3. CDR3 region: CSGGAVLNRHEQFF. The DNA of the CDR3 is TGCAGCGGGGGGGCGGTTCTTAACCGCCATGAGCAGTTCTTC.

V is TRBV6-1 and J is TRBJ2-7; 7 bases match TRBD1. Germline CDR1 MNHNS, CDR2 SASEGT. V was clipped by 6 bases and J by 6 bases; unmatched bases: 11. The CDR3 is 14 residues long. CDR3 DNA sequence: TGTGCCAGCAGCCGACCGGGACAGCCGGGCGAGCAGTACTTC. Amino acids: CASSRPGQPGEQYF.

Comment on this clonotype: One end of the junction is discordant with germline, which a read error may explain. The V gene is TRBV6-5, the J gene TRBJ2-7; 16 bases align to TRBD2. This CDR3 comprises 17 residues. Germline loops: CDR1 MNHEY, CDR2 SVGAGI. CDR3 sequence: CASRYSGTSGGEYEQYF. CDR3 DNA sequence: TGTGCCAGCAGATACTCCGGGACTAGCGGGGGGGAGTACGAGCAGTACTTC.

This clonotype has only a few counts. The genes are TRBV6-1 and TRBJ1-3, with D possibly matching TRBD1 (6 bases). CDR1 and CDR2 from the germline V gene are MNHNS and SASEGT. The CDR3 consists of 15 residues. With 6 bases removed from V and 2 bases from J, the gap between germline ends came to 14 bases. The CDR3 bases are TGTGCCAGCAGCCACCAGGGGAAAGCTGGAAACACCATATATTTT. Translating gives CASSHQGKAGNTIYF.

The V and J genes are TRBV4-2 and TRBJ2-2, with 7 nucleotides matching TRBD1. CDR1 and CDR2 from the germline V gene are LGHNA and YNFKEQ. The length of the CDR3 is 16 residues. The ends lost 0 bases at V and 5 bases at J; junction bases unmatched: 6. CDR3 region: CASSQERTGGTGELFF. The CDR3 region has the DNA TGTGCCAGCAGCCAAGAACGGACAGGTGGAACCGGGGAGCTGTTTTTT.

This clonotype was counted between two and nine times. CDR3 nucleotide sequence: TGTGCCACCAGCAGGGGATGGAGGAATGAGCAGTTCTTC. Translating it yields CATSRGWRNEQFF. The chain links TRBV15 to TRBJ2-1; D is possibly TRBD2 (5 bases). The germline V gene encodes CDR1 LNHNV and CDR2 YYDKDF (reference sequence). The CDR3 spans 13 residues. V gave up 3 bases and J gave up 7 bases, with 10 bases separating them.

This chain connects TRBV10-1 to TRBJ2-2; perhaps TRBD2 as D (6 bases). CDR3 length: 15 amino acids. Trimming cost V 8 bases and J 1 base, with 14 bases left between them. Germline loops: CDR1 WNHNN, CDR2 SYGVQD (reference sequence). Written as DNA, the CDR3 is TGCGCCAGCGGCCGGGACTTGAAGAACACCGGGGAGCTGTTTTTT. It translates to CASGRDLKNTGELFF.

The CDR3 here is CASSLWGGGQPQHF. DNA of the CDR3: TGTGCCAGCAGCTTGTGGGGGGGGGGACAGCCCCAGCATTTT. V usage is TRBV5-4 and J usage is TRBJ1-5, with D perhaps matching TRBD1 (5 bases). Trimming stripped 1 base from V and 7 bases from J, with 12 bases between. CDR1 is SGHNT, CDR2 YYREEE, per germline (reference sequence). This CDR3 is 14 amino acids long. The entire variable domain, with the rest obtained from reference TRBV5-4 and TRBJ1-5, is as follows: ETGVTQSPTHLIKTRGQQVTLRCSSQSGHNTVSWYQQALGQGPQFIFQYYREEENGRGNFPPRFSGLQFPNYSSELNVNALELDDSALYLCASSLWGGGQPQHFGDGTRLSIL.

V is TRBV20-1 and J is TRBJ2-5, with D maybe TRBD2 (6 bases). Germline V gene lookup returns CDR1 DFQATT and CDR2 SNEGSKA (reference sequence). There are 13 residues in the CDR3. Trimming shortened V by 5 bases and J by 1 base, and 11 bases separated the two germline ends. CDR3 bases: TGCAGTGCTTCACGGGGGAGCCAAGAGACCCAGTACTTC. Residues: CSASRGSQETQYF.

The V call is TRBV5-1, the J call TRBJ2-7; D is uncertain. The germline gives CDR1 SGHRS, CDR2 YFSETQ. CDR3 length: 12 amino acids. Trimming pared 3 bases from V and 3 bases from J, leaving 7 bases between. CDR3 in amino acids: CASSSSHYEQYF. In DNA, the CDR3 is TGCGCCAGCAGCTCGTCTCACTACGAGCAGTACTTC.

This chain connects TRBV2 to TRBJ2-1; D gene uncertain. V gave up 2 bases and J gave up 0 bases, with 8 bases separating them. This CDR3 region has 15 residues. Germline CDR1 and CDR2: SNHLY and FYNNEI. Here the CDR3 reads CASSESLSSYNEQFF. The CDR3 nucleotides read TGTGCCAGCAGTGAATCACTTAGCTCCTACAATGAGCAGTTCTTC. Using reference TRBV2 and TRBJ2-1 for the parts outside the CDR3, the full variable domain is EPEVTQTPSHQVTQMGQEVILRCVPISNHLYFYWYRQILGQKVEFLVSFYNNEISEKSEIFDDQFSVERPDGSNFTLKIRSTKLEDSAMYFCASSESLSSYNEQFFGPGTRLTVL.

A few counts support this clonotype. The V and J genes are TRBV29-1 and TRBJ2-7, with a possible D match to TRBD2 (6 bases). Trimming pared 4 bases from V and 1 base from J, leaving 17 bases between. CDR3 length: 15 amino acids. CDR1 and CDR2 (germline): SQVTM, ANQGSEA. This CDR3 is CSVGGAGLPSYEQYF. CDR3 in DNA: TGCAGCGTTGGGGGAGCGGGTCTTCCTTCCTACGAGCAGTACTTC.